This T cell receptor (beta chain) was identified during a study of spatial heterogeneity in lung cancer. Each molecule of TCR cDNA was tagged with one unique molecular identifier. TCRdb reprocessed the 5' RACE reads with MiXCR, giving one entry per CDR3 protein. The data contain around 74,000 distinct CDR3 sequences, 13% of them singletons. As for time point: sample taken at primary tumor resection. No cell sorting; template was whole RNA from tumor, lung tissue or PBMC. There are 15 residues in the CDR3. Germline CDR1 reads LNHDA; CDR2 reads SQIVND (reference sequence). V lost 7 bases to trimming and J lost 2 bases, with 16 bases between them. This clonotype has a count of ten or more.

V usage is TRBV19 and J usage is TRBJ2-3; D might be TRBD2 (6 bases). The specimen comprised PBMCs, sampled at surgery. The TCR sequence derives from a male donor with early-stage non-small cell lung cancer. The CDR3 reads CASNSGTLNTDTQYF. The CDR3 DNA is TGTGCCAGTAACTCCGGGACTCTCAACACAGATACGCAGTATTTT.